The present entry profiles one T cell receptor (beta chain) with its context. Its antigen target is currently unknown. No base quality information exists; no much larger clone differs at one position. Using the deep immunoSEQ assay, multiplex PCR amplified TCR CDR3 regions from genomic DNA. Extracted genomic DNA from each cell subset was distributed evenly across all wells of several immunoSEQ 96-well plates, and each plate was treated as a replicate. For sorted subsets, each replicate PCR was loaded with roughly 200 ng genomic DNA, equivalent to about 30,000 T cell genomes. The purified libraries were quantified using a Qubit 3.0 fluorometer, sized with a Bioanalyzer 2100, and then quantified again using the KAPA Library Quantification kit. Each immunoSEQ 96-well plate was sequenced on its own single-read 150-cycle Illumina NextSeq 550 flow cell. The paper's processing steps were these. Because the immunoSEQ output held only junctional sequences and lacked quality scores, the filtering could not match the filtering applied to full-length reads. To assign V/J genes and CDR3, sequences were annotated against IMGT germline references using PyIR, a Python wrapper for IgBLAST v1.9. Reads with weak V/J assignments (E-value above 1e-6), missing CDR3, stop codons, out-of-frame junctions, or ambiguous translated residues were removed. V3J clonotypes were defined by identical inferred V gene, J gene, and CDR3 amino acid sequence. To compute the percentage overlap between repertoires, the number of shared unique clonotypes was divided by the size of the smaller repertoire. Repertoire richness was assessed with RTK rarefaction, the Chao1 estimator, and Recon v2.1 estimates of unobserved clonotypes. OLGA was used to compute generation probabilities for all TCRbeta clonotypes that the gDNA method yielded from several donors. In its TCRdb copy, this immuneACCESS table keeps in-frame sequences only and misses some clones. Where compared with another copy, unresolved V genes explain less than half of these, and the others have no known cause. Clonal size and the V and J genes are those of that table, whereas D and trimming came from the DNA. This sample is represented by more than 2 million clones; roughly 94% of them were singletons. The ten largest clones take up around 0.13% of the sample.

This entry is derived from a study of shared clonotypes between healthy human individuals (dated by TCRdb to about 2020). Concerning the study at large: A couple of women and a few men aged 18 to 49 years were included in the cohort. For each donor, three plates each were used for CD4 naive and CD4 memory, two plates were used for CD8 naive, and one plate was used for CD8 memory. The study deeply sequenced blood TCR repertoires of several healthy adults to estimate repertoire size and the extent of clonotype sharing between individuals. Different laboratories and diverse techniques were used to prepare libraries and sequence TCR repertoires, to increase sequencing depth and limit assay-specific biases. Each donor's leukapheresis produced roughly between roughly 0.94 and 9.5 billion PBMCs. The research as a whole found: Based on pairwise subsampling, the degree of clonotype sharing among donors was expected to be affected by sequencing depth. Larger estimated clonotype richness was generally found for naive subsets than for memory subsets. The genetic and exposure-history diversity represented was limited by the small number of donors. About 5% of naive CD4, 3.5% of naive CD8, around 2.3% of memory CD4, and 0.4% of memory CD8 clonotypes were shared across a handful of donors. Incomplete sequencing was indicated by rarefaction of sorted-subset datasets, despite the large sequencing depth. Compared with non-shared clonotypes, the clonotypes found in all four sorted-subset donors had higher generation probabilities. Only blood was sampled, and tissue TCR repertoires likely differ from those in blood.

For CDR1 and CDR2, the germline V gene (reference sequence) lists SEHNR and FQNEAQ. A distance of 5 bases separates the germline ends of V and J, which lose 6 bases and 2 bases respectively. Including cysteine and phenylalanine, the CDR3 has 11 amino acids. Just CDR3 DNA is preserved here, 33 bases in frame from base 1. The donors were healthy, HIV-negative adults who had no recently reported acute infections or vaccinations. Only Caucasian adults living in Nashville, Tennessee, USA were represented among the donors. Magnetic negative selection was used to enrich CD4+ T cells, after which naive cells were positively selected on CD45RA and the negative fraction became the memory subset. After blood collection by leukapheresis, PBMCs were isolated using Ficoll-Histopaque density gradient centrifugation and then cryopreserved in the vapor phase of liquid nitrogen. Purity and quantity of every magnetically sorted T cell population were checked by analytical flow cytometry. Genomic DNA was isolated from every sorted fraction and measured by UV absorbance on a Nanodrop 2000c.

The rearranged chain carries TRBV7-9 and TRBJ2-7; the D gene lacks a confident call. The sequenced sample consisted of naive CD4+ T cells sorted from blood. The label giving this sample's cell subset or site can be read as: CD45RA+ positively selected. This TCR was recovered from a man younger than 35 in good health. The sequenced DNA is TGTGCCAGCAGGCCGACCTACGAGCAGTACTTC. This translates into CASRPTYEQYF.